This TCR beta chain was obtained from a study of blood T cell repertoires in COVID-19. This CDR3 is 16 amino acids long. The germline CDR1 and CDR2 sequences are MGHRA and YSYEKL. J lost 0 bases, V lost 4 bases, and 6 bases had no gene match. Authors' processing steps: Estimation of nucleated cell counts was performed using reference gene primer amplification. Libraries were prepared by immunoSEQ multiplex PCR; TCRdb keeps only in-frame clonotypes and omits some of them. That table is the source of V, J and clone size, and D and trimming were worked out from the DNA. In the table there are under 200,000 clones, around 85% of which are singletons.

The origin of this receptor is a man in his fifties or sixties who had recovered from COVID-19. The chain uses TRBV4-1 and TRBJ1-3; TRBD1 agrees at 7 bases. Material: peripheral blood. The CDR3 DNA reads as TGCGCCAGCAGCCGAGATACAGGGGCCTCTGGAAACACCATATATTTT. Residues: CASSRDTGASGNTIYF.